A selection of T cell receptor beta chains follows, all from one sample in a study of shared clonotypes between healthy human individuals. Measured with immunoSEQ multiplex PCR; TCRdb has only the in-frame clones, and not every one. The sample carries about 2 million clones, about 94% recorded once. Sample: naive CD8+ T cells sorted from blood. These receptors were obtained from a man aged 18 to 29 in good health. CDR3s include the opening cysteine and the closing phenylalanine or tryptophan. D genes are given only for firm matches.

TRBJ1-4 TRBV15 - TGTGCCACCAGCAGAGATTGGGGGCTTCGGGAAAAACTGTTTTTT CATSRDWGLREKLFF
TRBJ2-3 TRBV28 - TGTGCCAGCAGTTTATTCACAGACACAGATACGCAGTATTTT CASSLFTDTDTQYF
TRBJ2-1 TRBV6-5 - TGTGCCAGCAGTTACACCCTTTCGGGTGAAAATGAGCAGTTCTTC CASSYTLSGENEQFF
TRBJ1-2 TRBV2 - TGTGCCATGCTTACAGGGCCCGTCGATGGCTACACCTTC CAMLTGPVDGYTF
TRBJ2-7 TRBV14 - TGTGCCAGCAGCCCAGAGACAGCCTCCTACGAGCAGTACTTC CASSPETASYEQYF
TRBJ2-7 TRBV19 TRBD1 TGTGCCAGTAGTTGGGGACAGGGAGGAACCTACGAGCAGTACTTC CASSWGQGGTYEQYF
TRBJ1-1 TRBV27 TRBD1 TGTGCCAGCAGTTTAGCAGGGGGACCTTACCTGAACACTGAAGCTTTCTTT CASSLAGGPYLNTEAFF
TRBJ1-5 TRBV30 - TGTGCCTGGAGTGACGGGGGGTCAGCCAATCAGCCCCAGCATTTT CAWSDGGSANQPQHF
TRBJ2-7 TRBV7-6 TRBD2 TGTGCCAGCAGCTTAGCGCAGGGACTAGCGGGAGCCTACGAGCAGTACTTC CASSLAQGLAGAYEQYF
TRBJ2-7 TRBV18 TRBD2 TGTGCCAGCTCACGAGCTCCGGGACTAGCGGGAGGTACTCTTGGGTCCTACGAGCAGTACTTC CASSRAPGLAGGTLGSYEQYF
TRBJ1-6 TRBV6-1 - TGTGCCAGCAGTGAGAGCACCCGGAGCTCCTATAATTCACCCCTCCACTTT CASSESTRSSYNSPLHF
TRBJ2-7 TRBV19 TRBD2 TGTGCCAGTAGTCCCGGGACTAGCGGTACCTACGAGCAGTACTTC CASSPGTSGTYEQYF
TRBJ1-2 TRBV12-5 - TGTGCTAGTGGTTCAGGGTCCCATGGCTACACCTTC CASGSGSHGYTF
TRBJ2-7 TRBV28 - TGTGCCAGCAGTGTCCGAGGGGCGGCGGGCGAGCAGTACTTC CASSVRGAAGEQYF